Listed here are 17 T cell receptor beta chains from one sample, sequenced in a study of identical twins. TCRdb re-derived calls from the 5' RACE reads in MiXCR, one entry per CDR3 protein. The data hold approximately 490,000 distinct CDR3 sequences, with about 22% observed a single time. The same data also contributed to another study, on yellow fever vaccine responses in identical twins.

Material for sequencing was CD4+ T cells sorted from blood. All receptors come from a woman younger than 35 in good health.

Here the CDR3 DNA reads TGTGCCAGCAGCGTAGGACAAGGGTGGGCTGAAAAACTGTTTTTT. Its protein product is CASSVGQGWAEKLFF. This chain joins TRBV9 and TRBJ1-4, with unresolved D. Trimming took 0 bases from V and 7 from J, leaving 13 bases between them. This CDR3 is built from 15 residues. Germline V gene lookup returns CDR1 SGDLS and CDR2 YYNGEE.

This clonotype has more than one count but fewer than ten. The chain's CDR3 is CASRDGYMFGTDNEQFF. CDR3 nucleotides: TGTGCCAGCAGGGATGGTTATATGTTTGGGACTGACAATGAGCAGTTCTTC. The chain recombines TRBV2 with TRBJ2-1, with D perhaps matching TRBD2 (6 bases). Trimming cost V 6 bases and J 5 bases, with 23 bases left between them. Germline CDR1 and CDR2: SNHLY and FYNNEI. This CDR3 spans 17 amino acids.

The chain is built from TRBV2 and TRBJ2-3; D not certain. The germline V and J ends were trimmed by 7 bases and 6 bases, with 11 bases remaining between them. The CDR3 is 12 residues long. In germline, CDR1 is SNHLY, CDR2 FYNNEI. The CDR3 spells CASTLLADTQYF. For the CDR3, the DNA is TGTGCCAGCACCCTACTGGCTGATACGCAGTATTTT.

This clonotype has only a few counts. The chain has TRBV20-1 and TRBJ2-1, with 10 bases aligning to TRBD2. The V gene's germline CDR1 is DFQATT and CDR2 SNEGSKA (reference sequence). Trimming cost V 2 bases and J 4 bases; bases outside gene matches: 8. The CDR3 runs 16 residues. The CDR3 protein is CSARKPSGRWYNEQFF. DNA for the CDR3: TGCAGTGCTAGAAAGCCTAGCGGGAGATGGTACAATGAGCAGTTCTTC.

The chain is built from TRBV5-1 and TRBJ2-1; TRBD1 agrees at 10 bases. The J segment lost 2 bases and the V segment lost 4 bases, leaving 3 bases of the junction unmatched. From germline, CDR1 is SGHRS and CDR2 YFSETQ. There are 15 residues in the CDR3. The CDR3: CASSAGQGPYNEQFF. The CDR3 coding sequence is TGCGCCAGCAGCGCGGGACAGGGGCCCTACAATGAGCAGTTCTTC.

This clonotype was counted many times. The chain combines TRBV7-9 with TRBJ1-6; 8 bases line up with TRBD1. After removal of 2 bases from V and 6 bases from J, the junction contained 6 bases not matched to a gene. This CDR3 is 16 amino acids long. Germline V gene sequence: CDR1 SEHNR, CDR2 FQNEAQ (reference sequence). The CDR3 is CASSLSPGGLNSPLHF. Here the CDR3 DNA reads TGTGCCAGCAGCTTAAGTCCAGGGGGCCTTAATTCACCCCTCCACTTT. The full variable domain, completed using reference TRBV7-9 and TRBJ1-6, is DTGVSQNPRHKITKRGQNVTFRCDPISEHNRLYWYRQTLGQGPEFLTYFQNEAQLEKSRLLSDRFSAERPKGSFSTLEIQRTEQGDSAMYLCASSLSPGGLNSPLHFGNGTRLTVT.

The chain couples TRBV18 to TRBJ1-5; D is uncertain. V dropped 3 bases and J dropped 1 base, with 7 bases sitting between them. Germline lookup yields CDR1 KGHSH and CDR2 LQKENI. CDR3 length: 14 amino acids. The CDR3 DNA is TGTGCCAGCTCACCGACACAGAGCAATCAGCCCCAGCATTTT. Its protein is CASSPTQSNQPQHF. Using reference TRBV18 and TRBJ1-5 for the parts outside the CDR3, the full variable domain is NAGVMQNPRHLVRRRGQEARLRCSPMKGHSHVYWYRQLPEEGLKFMVYLQKENIIDESGMPKERFSAEFPKEGPSILRIQQVVRGDSAAYFCASSPTQSNQPQHFGDGTRLSIL.

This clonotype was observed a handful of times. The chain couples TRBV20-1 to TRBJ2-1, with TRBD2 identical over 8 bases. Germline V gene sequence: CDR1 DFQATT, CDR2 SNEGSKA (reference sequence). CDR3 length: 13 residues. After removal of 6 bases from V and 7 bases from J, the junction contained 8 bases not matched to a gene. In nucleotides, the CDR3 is TGCAGTGCGGTGACTAGCGTTCGGAATGAGCAGTTCTTC. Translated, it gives CSAVTSVRNEQFF.

For the CDR3, the DNA is TGTGCCAGCAGCTTAGCGGGAAGCACCTACGAGCAGTACTTC. Protein sequence: CASSLAGSTYEQYF. The chain employs TRBV5-5 and TRBJ2-7; 7 bases line up with TRBD2. CDR1 and CDR2 (germline): SGHKS, YYEKEE (reference sequence). The ends lost 2 bases at V and 2 bases at J; junction bases unmatched: 4. This CDR3 has 14 residues. Together with reference TRBV5-5 and TRBJ2-7, the CDR3 gives the full variable domain: DAGVTQSPTHLIKTRGQQVTLRCSPISGHKSVSWYQQVLGQGPQFIFQYYEKEERGRGNFPDRFSARQFPNYSSELNVNALLLGDSALYLCASSLAGSTYEQYFGPGTRLTVT.

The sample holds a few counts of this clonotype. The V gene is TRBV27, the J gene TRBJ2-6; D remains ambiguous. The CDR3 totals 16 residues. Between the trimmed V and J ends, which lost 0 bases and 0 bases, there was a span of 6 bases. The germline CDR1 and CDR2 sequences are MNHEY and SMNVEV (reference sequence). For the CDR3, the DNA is TGTGCCAGCAGTTTATCCTTTTACTCTGGGGCCAACGTCCTGACTTTC. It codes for CASSLSFYSGANVLTF.

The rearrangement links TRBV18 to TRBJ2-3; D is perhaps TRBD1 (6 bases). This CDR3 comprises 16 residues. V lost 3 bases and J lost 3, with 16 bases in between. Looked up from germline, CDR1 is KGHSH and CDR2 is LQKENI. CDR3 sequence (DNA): TGTGCCAGCTCACCGGTGACAGGCGGAATTACAGATACGCAGTATTTT. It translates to CASSPVTGGITDTQYF.

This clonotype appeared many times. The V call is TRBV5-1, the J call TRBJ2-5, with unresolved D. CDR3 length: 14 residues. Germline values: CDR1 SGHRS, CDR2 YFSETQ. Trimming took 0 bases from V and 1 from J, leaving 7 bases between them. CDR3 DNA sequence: TGCGCCAGCAGCTTGGGGGTGATCCAAGAGACCCAGTACTTC. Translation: CASSLGVIQETQYF.

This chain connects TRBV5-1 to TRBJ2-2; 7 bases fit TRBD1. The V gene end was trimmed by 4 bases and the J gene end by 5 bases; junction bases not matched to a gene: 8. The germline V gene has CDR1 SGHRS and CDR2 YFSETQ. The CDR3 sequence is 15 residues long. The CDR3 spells CASSLITGVTGELFF. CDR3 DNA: TGCGCCAGCAGCCTGATCACAGGGGTTACCGGGGAGCTGTTTTTT.

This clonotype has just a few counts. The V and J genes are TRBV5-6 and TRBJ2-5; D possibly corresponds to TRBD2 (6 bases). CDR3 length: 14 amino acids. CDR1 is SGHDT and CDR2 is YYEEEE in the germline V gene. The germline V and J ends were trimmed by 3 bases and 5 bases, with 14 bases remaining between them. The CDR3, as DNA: TGTGCCAGCAGCTCGGGACCGGAGGGTGAGACCCAGTACTTC. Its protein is CASSSGPEGETQYF.

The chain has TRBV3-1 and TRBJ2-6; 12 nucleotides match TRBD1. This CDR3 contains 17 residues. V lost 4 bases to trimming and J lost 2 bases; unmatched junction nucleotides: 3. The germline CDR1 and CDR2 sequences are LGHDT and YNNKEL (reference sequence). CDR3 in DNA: TGTGCCAGCAGCCGGGGACAGGGGGCGGCTGGGGCCAACGTCCTGACTTTC. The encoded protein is CASSRGQGAAGANVLTF.

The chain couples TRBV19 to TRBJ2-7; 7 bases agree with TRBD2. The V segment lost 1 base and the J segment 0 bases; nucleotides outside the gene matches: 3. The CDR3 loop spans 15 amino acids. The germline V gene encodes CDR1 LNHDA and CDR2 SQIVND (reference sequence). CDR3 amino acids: CASSIVAGSSYEQYF. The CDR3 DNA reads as TGTGCCAGTAGTATAGTAGCGGGTTCCTCCTACGAGCAGTACTTC.

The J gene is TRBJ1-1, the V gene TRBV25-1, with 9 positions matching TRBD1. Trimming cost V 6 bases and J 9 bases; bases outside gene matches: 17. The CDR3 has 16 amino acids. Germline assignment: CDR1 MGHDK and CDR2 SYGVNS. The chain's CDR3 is CASRAPVGTGIVQAFF. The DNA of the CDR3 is TGTGCCAGCAGAGCCCCTGTGGGGACAGGGATTGTGCAAGCTTTCTTT.